The 25 T cell receptor beta chains below come from one sample, sequenced in a study of OX40 agonist ivuxolimab in advanced cancers. Sequencing was performed with immunoSEQ multiplex PCR; in TCRdb, only in-frame clones are kept and a portion is missing. The sample has 50,000 to 80,000 clones, approximately 79% seen once. The specimen was CD4+ or CD8+ T cells sorted from blood, collected in a trial of the OX40 agonist ivuxolimab. These receptors all come from an adult with an advanced solid tumor such as melanoma, head and neck, liver or kidney cancer.

This chain links TRBV6-5 with TRBJ1-2; 8 bases match TRBD1. V lost 5 bases and J lost 7; bases outside the gene matches: 6. This CDR3 spans 13 amino acids. Germline V gene data show CDR1 as MNHEY and CDR2 as SVGAGI. The DNA of the CDR3 is TGTGCCAGCAGTCGGCAGGGGGCGCTTGGCTACACCTTC. It codes for CASSRQGALGYTF.

The V and J genes are TRBV6-1 and TRBJ2-1; TRBD2 matches at 12 bases. This CDR3 has 18 amino acids. The junction had 13 bases not matched to a gene; V was cut back by 2 bases and J by 8 bases. Germline CDR1 is MNHNS and CDR2 is SASEGT. The CDR3 DNA is TGTGCCAGCAGTGAAATAGGACTAGCGGGGATGCTTCGCGATGAGCAGTTCTTC. Its protein is CASSEIGLAGMLRDEQFF.

The gene calls are TRBV11-2 and TRBJ1-5; D is unresolved. The CDR3 runs to 13 residues. The ends were cut back, 5 bases at V and 4 bases at J, with 9 bases in the middle. CDR1 and CDR2 from the germline V gene are SGHAT and FQNNGV. This chain's CDR3 is CASSPSWNQPQHF. The CDR3 DNA follows: TGTGCCAGCAGCCCTAGTTGGAATCAGCCCCAGCATTTT. Full variable domain (missing parts from reference TRBV11-2 and TRBJ1-5): EAGVAQSPRYKIIEKRQSVAFWCNPISGHATLYWYQQILGQGPKLLIQFQNNGVVDDSQLPKDRFSAERLKGVDSTLKIQPAKLEDSAVYLCASSPSWNQPQHFGDGTRLSIL.

This chain links TRBV2 with TRBJ1-5; TRBD1 is a possible D gene (6 bases). Between the trimmed V and J ends, which lost 4 bases and 8 bases, there was a span of 12 bases. CDR1 SNHLY and CDR2 FYNNEI come from the germline V gene. CDR3 length: 13 residues. DNA of the CDR3: TGTGCCAGCAGTGCGGGGGCACGGGAGCCCCAGCATTTT. It is translated as CASSAGAREPQHF.

The chain links TRBV7-2 to TRBJ1-2; D may be TRBD1 (6 bases). The germline CDR1 and CDR2 sequences are SGHTA and FQGNSA. This CDR3 spans 15 amino acids. Deletions cut 5 bases from V and 4 bases from J, with 17 bases between. The DNA for the CDR3 is TGTGCCAGCAGCCAATCTACAGGGCTCCCCTATGGCTACACCTTC. Its protein is CASSQSTGLPYGYTF.

The chain has TRBV19 and TRBJ1-1; maybe TRBD1 (5 bases). Germline assignment: CDR1 LNHDA and CDR2 SQIVND (reference sequence). This CDR3 comprises 13 residues. Trimming stripped 3 bases from V and 1 base from J, with 6 bases between. CDR3 bases: TGTGCCAGTAGTATGACAGCGAACACTGAAGCTTTCTTT. Protein: CASSMTANTEAFF.

This chain joins TRBV18 and TRBJ2-7; the match to TRBD1 covers 9 bases. V lost 6 bases to trimming and J lost 1 base; unmatched junction nucleotides: 7. Germline V CDR1 and CDR2: KGHSH, LQKENI. The CDR3 extends over 15 amino acids. The CDR3 DNA reads TGTGCCAGCTCCTTTCCGGGACAGGGTTCCTACGAGCAGTACTTC. Its translation: CASSFPGQGSYEQYF. The entire variable domain, with the rest obtained from reference TRBV18 and TRBJ2-7, is as follows: NAGVMQNPRHLVRRRGQEARLRCSPMKGHSHVYWYRQLPEEGLKFMVYLQKENIIDESGMPKERFSAEFPKEGPSILRIQQVVRGDSAAYFCASSFPGQGSYEQYFGPGTRLTVT.

The chain recombines TRBV28 with TRBJ2-5, with 8 positions matching TRBD1. Germline trimming cut 5 bases from V and 0 bases from J; bases unmatched to any gene: 8. The CDR3 runs to 16 residues. Germline CDR1 reads MDHEN; CDR2 reads SYDVKM. CDR3 DNA: TGTGCCAGCAGTCCCGATTACAGGGGGGACCAAGAGACCCAGTACTTC. This codes for CASSPDYRGDQETQYF.

The rearrangement uses TRBV28 and TRBJ2-5; the D gene is possibly TRBD1 (5 bases). V dropped 8 bases and J dropped 1 base, with 11 bases sitting between them. Germline V gives CDR1 MDHEN, CDR2 SYDVKM. The CDR3 sequence is 13 residues long. CDR3 residues: CASYKDSQETQYF. The CDR3 nucleotides read TGTGCCAGCTATAAAGACAGCCAAGAGACCCAGTACTTC. The full variable domain, rest sourced from reference TRBV28 and TRBJ2-5, is DVKVTQSSRYLVKRTGEKVFLECVQDMDHENMFWYRQDPGLGLRLIYFSYDVKMKEKGDIPEGYSVSREKKERFSLILESASTNQTSMYLCASYKDSQETQYFGPGTRLLVL.

CDR3 residues: CASSPDNTDTQYF. For the CDR3, the DNA is TGTGCCAGCTCACCGGATAACACAGATACGCAGTATTTT. V and J are TRBV18 and TRBJ2-3; no firm D call. Germline lookup yields CDR1 KGHSH and CDR2 LQKENI. Trimming cost V 3 bases and J 2 bases, with 6 bases left between them. This CDR3 has 13 amino acids.

The chain has TRBV5-1 and TRBJ2-3, with D maybe TRBD2 (6 bases). The CDR3 loop spans 16 amino acids. CDR1 is SGHRS and CDR2 is YFSETQ in the germline V gene. Deletions cut 2 bases from V and 1 base from J, with 14 bases between. This CDR3 is CASSFRLSGRTDTQYF. The CDR3, as DNA: TGCGCCAGCAGCTTTAGGCTTAGCGGCCGCACAGATACGCAGTATTTT.

The table lists this clone with a few counts. This chain joins TRBV30 and TRBJ1-5; the match to TRBD1 covers 7 bases. The V segment lost 4 bases and the J segment 5 bases; nucleotides outside the gene matches: 11. The CDR3 has 15 amino acids. Germline CDR1 reads GTSNPN; CDR2 reads SVGIG (reference sequence). The CDR3 spells CAWNIGSRGDQPQHF. The CDR3 DNA reads as TGTGCCTGGAACATCGGGTCCAGGGGGGATCAGCCCCAGCATTTT.

The V gene is TRBV7-9, the J gene TRBJ2-1; a weak D match, TRBD1 (5 bases). The CDR3 is 15 residues long. The germline V gene has CDR1 SEHNR and CDR2 FQNEAQ (reference sequence). Trimming left V 1 base short and J 0 bases short, with 7 bases between. CDR3 residues: CASSLEGVSYNEQFF. The CDR3 DNA reads as TGTGCCAGCAGCTTAGAAGGGGTCTCCTACAATGAGCAGTTCTTC.

The count of this clone is one. The rearrangement links TRBV7-9 to TRBJ1-6; TRBD1 is a possible D gene (5 bases). There are 16 residues in the CDR3. Trimming took 1 base from V and 3 from J, leaving 10 bases between them. The germline gives CDR1 SEHNR, CDR2 FQNEAQ (reference sequence). The CDR3 DNA reads as TGTGCCAGCAGCTTAGTAAAGCAGGGCTATAATTCACCCCTCCACTTT. It specifies CASSLVKQGYNSPLHF.

This rearrangement joins TRBV10-2 to TRBJ2-1; possibly TRBD1 or TRBD2 for D (5 bases each). In germline, CDR1 is WSHSY, CDR2 SAAADI. The CDR3 loop spans 13 amino acids. V was pared by 3 bases and J by 15 bases, with 18 bases between. CDR3 region: CASSERPGPGLFF. The CDR3 DNA sequence: TGCGCCAGCAGTGAAAGACCGGGACCGGGATTGTTCTTC.

The chain joins TRBV23-1 to TRBJ1-3, with D hard to call. TRBV23-1 is noted as an ORF with a role that remains uncertain. V shed 6 bases and J shed 0 bases, with 21 bases lying between them. CDR3 length: 18 residues. The DNA for the CDR3 is TGCGCCAGCAGCCCAATCGAGAGACGGTTCCTCTCTGGAAACACCATATATTTT. It encodes CASSPIERRFLSGNTIYF.

This clone was observed a handful of times. The rearrangement uses TRBV9 and TRBJ1-1; D is ambiguous. V lost 4 bases and J 6 bases, leaving 7 bases between the germline ends. The CDR3 covers 11 residues. Germline-derived CDR1 and CDR2 are SGDLS and YYNGEE. The chain's CDR3 is CASSPLSEAFF. CDR3 coding DNA: TGTGCCAGCAGCCCCCTTTCTGAAGCTTTCTTT.

The chain employs TRBV5-4 and TRBJ2-3; tentative D call: TRBD2 (5 bases). Germline assignment: CDR1 SGHNT and CDR2 YYREEE (reference sequence). This CDR3 has 15 residues. Trimming took 0 bases from V and 2 from J, leaving 10 bases between them. The CDR3 protein is CASSLALLATDTQYF. CDR3 DNA: TGTGCCAGCAGCTTGGCTTTGCTAGCCACAGATACGCAGTATTTT.

Comments on this clone: Mismatch with germline at one junction end may stem from a read error. The chain is built from TRBV18 and TRBJ1-4, with D perhaps matching TRBD1 (5 bases). CDR1 is KGHSH, CDR2 LQKENI, per germline. The CDR3 extends over 14 amino acids. In DNA form, the CDR3 reads TGTGCCAACTCACCAGGGACGGTGAATGAAAAACTGTTTTTT. This translates into CANSPGTVNEKLFF.

J is TRBJ2-7 and V is TRBV18, with a weak D call TRBD2 (5 bases). The CDR3 has 12 amino acids. Looked up from germline, CDR1 is KGHSH and CDR2 is LQKENI. V was pared by 9 bases and J by 4 bases, with 13 bases between. CDR3 in amino acids: CASAGDSYEQYF. CDR3 in DNA: TGTGCCAGTGCGGGTGATTCTTACGAGCAGTACTTC.

This clone ranks as medium-sized (0.01 to 0.1%). The chain couples TRBV7-9 to TRBJ2-7; D not resolved. CDR1 and CDR2 from the germline V gene are SEHNR and FQNEAQ (reference sequence). The CDR3 is 14 amino acids. V dropped 5 bases and J dropped 1 base, with 12 bases sitting between them. The DNA for the CDR3 is TGTGCCAGCAGCCCCACAGTTCCTTCCTACGAGCAGTACTTC. Its protein is CASSPTVPSYEQYF.

In regard to this clone: The junction shows a germline mismatch at one end, possibly a read error. V usage is TRBV5-1 and J usage is TRBJ2-5; 11 bases are shared with TRBD1. Germline CDR1 and CDR2: SGHRS and YFSETQ. The CDR3 consists of 16 residues. The chain's CDR3 is CASNLAGTGGQETQYF. CDR3 DNA: TGCGCCAGCAACTTGGCGGGGACAGGGGGCCAAGAGACCCAGTACTTC.

This chain joins TRBV29-1 and TRBJ1-3; D is uncertain. Germline V CDR1 and CDR2: SQVTM, ANQGSEA. V was trimmed by 4 bases and J by 0 bases, leaving 10 bases between them. This CDR3 is 14 amino acids long. This chain's CDR3 is CSVGTEASGNTIYF. The CDR3 DNA sequence: TGCAGCGTTGGGACGGAAGCCTCTGGAAACACCATATATTTT. The whole variable domain, remainder taken from reference TRBV29-1 and TRBJ1-3, is SAVISQKPSRDICQRGTSLTIQCQVDSQVTMMFWYRQQPGQSLTLIATANQGSEATYESGFVIDKFPISRPNLTFSTLTVSNMSPEDSSIYLCSVGTEASGNTIYFGEGSWLTVV.

This clone has just one count. The CDR3 loop reads CASRGHQPQHF. CDR3 DNA: TGTGCCTCCCGGGGCCACCAGCCCCAGCATTTT. The chain uses TRBV5-8 and TRBJ1-5; D possibly corresponds to TRBD1 (5 bases). Per germline, CDR1 SGHTS and CDR2 YDEGEE. This CDR3 has 11 residues. Trimming took 10 bases from V and 7 from J, leaving 12 bases between them.

J is TRBJ2-5 and V is TRBV5-1, with 8 bases aligning to TRBD2. Trimming removed 9 bases from V and 4 bases from J; junction bases left unmatched: 8. The CDR3 extends over 13 amino acids. CDR1 and CDR2 (germline): SGHRS, YFSETQ. CDR3: CANPGGGGETQYF. CDR3 bases: TGCGCCAACCCGGGGGGGGGCGGAGAGACCCAGTACTTC.